Given below is one TCR beta chain in context. Its cognate antigen is unknown. It was cDNA, reverse transcribed from extracted RNA, that served as the sequencing template. TCRdb's copy holds only in-frame clones and misses some; the assay was immunoSEQ multiplex PCR. The data show 130,000 to 150,000 clones, with around four fifths seen just once and more than 20% held by the top ten. These data are taken from a study of CD8+ T cells in alopecia areata. Background on the study: Treated patients were given oral tofacitinib, which was dosed at 5 to 10 mg twice daily. Study-wide results and limits: Uncertainty about whether baseline CD8+ expansion is linked to response remains, with one nonresponder. Lesional scalp, especially alopecia totalis/universalis, showed higher clonality than normal scalp.

Sample treatment: oral pan-JAK inhibitor, 5-10 mg twice daily. Germline-derived CDR1 and CDR2 are SGHNT and YYREEE (reference sequence). V was pared by 4 bases and J by 3 bases, with 7 bases of the junction left unmatched. This CDR3 has 15 amino acids. The source was CD8+ T cells sorted from blood, collected at week 4, from a patient treated with tofacitinib. The chain uses TRBV5-4 and TRBJ1-1; 9 nucleotides line up with TRBD1. This clonotype was obtained from a human donor with alopecia areata. CDR3 DNA sequence: TGTGCCAGCAGCCAGTCTGGACAGGGGTACACTGAAGCTTTCTTT. This translates into CASSQSGQGYTEAFF.